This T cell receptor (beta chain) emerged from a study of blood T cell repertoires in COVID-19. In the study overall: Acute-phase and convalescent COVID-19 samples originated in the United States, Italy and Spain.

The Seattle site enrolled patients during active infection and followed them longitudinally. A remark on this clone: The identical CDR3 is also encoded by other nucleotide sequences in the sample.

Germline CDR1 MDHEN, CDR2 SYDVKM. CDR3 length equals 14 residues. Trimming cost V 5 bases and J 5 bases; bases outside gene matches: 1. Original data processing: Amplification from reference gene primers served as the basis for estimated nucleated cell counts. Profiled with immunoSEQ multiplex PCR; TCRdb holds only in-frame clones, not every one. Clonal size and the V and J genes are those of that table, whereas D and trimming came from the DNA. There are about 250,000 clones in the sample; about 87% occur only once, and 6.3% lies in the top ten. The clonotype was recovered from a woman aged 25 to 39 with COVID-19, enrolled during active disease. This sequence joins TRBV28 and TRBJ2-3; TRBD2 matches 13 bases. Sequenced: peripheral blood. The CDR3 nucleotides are TGTGCCAGCAGTAGGACTAGCGGGGGAGATACGCAGTATTTT. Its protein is CASSRTSGGDTQYF.